Shown below are 7 T cell receptor beta chains from a single sample sequenced in a study of T cell clusters in autoimmune cytopenias (dated by TCRdb to between 2018 and 2021). Each sample's TRB amplification started from roughly 240 ng of peripheral blood genomic DNA, which corresponds to some 41,000 genome equivalents. Sequencing relied on an Illumina MiSeq. To amplify TRB rearrangements, a touch-down multiplex PCR protocol was run with the TRB-A and TRB-B primer pools combined in a single tube. TCRdb reprocessed the reads into one record per CDR3 protein sequence, lacking DNA. The table held for this sample gives roughly 4,400 distinct CDR3 sequences. Clones ranked in the top ten supply about 61% of the sample. Separately, the same data were catalogued under a study of T cell repertoires in aging, cancer and after chemotherapy.

Material: peripheral blood. The receptors stem from a human donor with an autoimmune cytopenia or autoimmune hepatitis (not recorded which).

The chain couples TRBV18 to TRBJ1-4; the D call of TRBD1 rests on TCRdb alone, since no DNA is present to check it. The germline gives CDR1 KGHSH, CDR2 LQKENI. The CDR3 consists of 15 residues. The CDR3 loop is CASSPADRGEEKLFF. Full variable domain (missing parts from reference TRBV18 and TRBJ1-4): NAGVMQNPRHLVRRRGQEARLRCSPMKGHSHVYWYRQLPEEGLKFMVYLQKENIIDESGMPKERFSAEFPKEGPSILRIQQVVRGDSAAYFCASSPADRGEEKLFFGSGTQLSVL.

This clonotype is identified as medium-sized from frequency. The rearrangement uses TRBV29-1 and TRBJ2-7. The germline V gene has CDR1 SQVTM and CDR2 ANQGSEA. The CDR3 contains 14 residues. The CDR3 reads CSVEDQEKSYEQYF.

This clonotype ranks as medium-sized (0.01 to 0.1%) in terms of frequency. This chain connects TRBV11-3 to TRBJ2-3; TCRdb selects TRBD1, and the lack of DNA leaves this call unchecked. The germline V gene encodes CDR1 SGHNT and CDR2 YENEEA. The CDR3 contains 15 residues. This chain's CDR3 is CASSRSGDPTDTQYF.

The CDR3 region is CASSSSTSVEQYF. V usage is TRBV12-3 or TRBV12-4 and J usage is TRBJ2-7; TCRdb's assignment of TRBD2 cannot be checked, as there is no DNA. This CDR3 has 13 amino acids.

This chain joins TRBV12-3 or TRBV12-4 and TRBJ2-1; the D gene TCRdb calls, TRBD1, cannot be checked with no DNA. The CDR3 loop spans 17 amino acids. The CDR3 reads CASSFFAGPDNYNEQFF.

The V and J genes are TRBV6-5 and TRBJ1-1; as DNA is missing, the TRBD1 call by TCRdb cannot be tested. CDR1 is MNHEY, CDR2 SVGAGI, per germline. There are 15 residues in the CDR3. CDR3 in amino acids: CASSYPGGLYTEAFF.

Its frequency marks this clonotype as medium-sized (0.01 to 0.1%). The chain joins TRBV29-1 to TRBJ1-2; TCRdb reports TRBD1, a call that lacks DNA to check it against. The length of the CDR3 is 12 residues. Per germline, CDR1 SQVTM and CDR2 ANQGSEA. The CDR3: CSVHAGGYGYTF.